This T cell receptor (beta chain) was captured by sequencing in a study of blood T cells in healthy people across ages. Together with a sample-barcoded 5' primer, a J-beta primer mix was included in a second PCR lasting about 6 to 11 cycles. One entry per CDR3 protein, called by TCRdb with MiXCR from the 5' RACE reads. The sample lists more than 900,000 distinct CDR3 sequences, 25% to 35% occurring once. This clonotype appeared many times. The data also belong to a second study, concerning T cells of mothers and their children.

The TCR sequence derives from a woman aged 40 to 49 in good health. The material sequenced was blood.

CDR3 in amino acids: CASRYPGTDPQGQYF. The CDR3 bases are TGCGCCAGCAGATACCCCGGGACCGATCCTCAGGGGCAGTACTTC. The chain links TRBV5-1 to TRBJ2-7; D is perhaps TRBD1 or TRBD2 (5 bases each). CDR1 and CDR2 (germline): SGHRS, YFSETQ. The CDR3 contains 15 residues. V lost 5 bases and J 9 bases, leaving 24 bases between the germline ends.